This TCR beta chain emerged from a study of human T cells and chemical hapten exposure (dated by TCRdb to the early 2020s). Looking at the study overall: Libraries were pooled for sequencing, and per-sample TCR yields varied mainly because of small differences in library volumes within the pool. In alopecia patients, the study followed how the peripheral blood TCR repertoire changed in vivo over primary and secondary sensitization to diphenylcyclopropenone (DPC), a hapten.

This clonotype turned up a few times. No cognate antigen has been identified for it. Base qualities are not at hand, and no much larger clone is one base apart. Study-level results and caveats: After repeated subsampling, changes were observed in the strength of the expansion versus patch-test correlation and in the threshold at which the correlation became significant. The number of TCRs above 1 in 1000 frequency did not change with DPC sensitization; there was no evidence of global repertoire structure alterations.

V and J are truncated by 0 bases and 3 bases respectively, leaving an intervening sequence of 4 bases. Including cysteine and phenylalanine, the CDR3 has 13 amino acids. Of the read, only the CDR3 DNA is kept; its 39 bases are in frame from base 1. The germline V gene supplies CDR1 MRHNA and CDR2 SNTAGT. Total RNA was extracted from unfractionated whole blood collected in Tempus Blood RNA tubes. About five healthy volunteers were used as TCR sequencing controls and were bled at day 0, 2 weeks and 6 weeks. During library preparation, unique molecular identifiers were attached to individual cDNA molecules so that TCRs could be counted quantitatively and reproducibly. Both TCR alpha and TCR beta chains were sequenced from each blood RNA sample. The original pipeline was this. The median number of TCRs per sample was roughly 100,000, ranging from roughly 20,000 to 700,000. V, J and CDR3 annotation of the TCR reads was performed with the Decombinator software suite. For the PS versus PT1 abundance plots, all samples were subsampled to the same number of TCRs (28,000). TCRs were defined as expanded if absent before sensitization and observed at least eight times at the 2-week time point. The raw public reads went through TCRdb reprocessing: fastp at Q25, MiXCR clone calling, in-frame beta chains kept. Rows with a matching CDR3 protein are joined into one entry that keeps the most common DNA and genes. The V and J calls were determined by TCRdb, not by the authors. Present in this sample are about 120,000 distinct CDR3 sequences, 8% to 9.5% of which were seen just once. The top ten clonotypes cover approximately 1.5% of the sample.

The receptor comes from a human donor in good health. Some clones in this sample may be carry-over from other donors' samples. Donor details come from another sample of the same person, matched by shared clones. The source material was whole blood. The sequence links TRBV6-4 to TRBJ2-3; the D gene is not confidently resolved. The CDR3 region: CASSDSTTDTQYF. The nucleotide sequence reads as follows: TGTGCCAGCAGTGACTCGACTACAGATACGCAGTATTTT.